Sequencing of this T cell receptor (beta chain) was carried out in a study of blood T cell repertoires in COVID-19. Turning to the study itself: From the United States, Italy and Spain came samples of acute and convalescent COVID-19.

As originally analysed: Reference gene primer amplification in the assay estimated nucleated cell counts. Here immunoSEQ multiplex PCR was the method, and the copy in TCRdb shows in-frame clones only, minus some. V and J calls and clone size are those listed in that table; D and trimming were worked out from the DNA. The sample carries approximately 150,000 clones, approximately 80% recorded once. The TCR originated in a woman aged 55 to 70 with acute or convalescent COVID-19. The sequenced sample was peripheral blood.

In nucleotides, the CDR3 is TGTGCCAGCAGTTTCGGGTGGCGGGCCCTAGCAGCGTTCTTC. Translation: CASSFGWRALAAFF. The chain combines TRBV28 with TRBJ2-1, with D maybe TRBD2 (5 bases). V lost 3 bases and J 15 bases, leaving 21 bases between the germline ends. Germline CDR1 reads MDHEN; CDR2 reads SYDVKM. The CDR3 covers 14 residues.